A single sample is the source of the 4 T cell receptor beta chains below, sequenced in a study of CD8+CD57+ T cells in acquired aplastic anemia. It was genomic DNA that served as the template for profiling TCR beta VDJ and CDR3. TCRdb independently ran MiXCR on the reads; one entry per CDR3 protein. The sample gives fewer than 150,000 distinct CDR3 sequences, 48% of which show up once; about 2.7% is in the top ten. The sequencing sample was made of sorted CD4+, CD8+, or CD8+CD57+ T cells (not recorded which) from PBMCs. Receptors were obtained from a human donor in good health, serving as a control.

This chain joins TRBV7-3 and TRBJ1-1, with D possibly being TRBD1 (5 bases). V was cut by 1 base and J by 14 bases, with 20 bases left in between. CDR1 is SGHTA and CDR2 is FQGTGA in the germline V gene. The CDR3 contains 14 residues. The CDR3 sequence: CASSLRMMGTGRFF. The CDR3, as DNA: TGTGCCAGCAGCTTAAGGATGATGGGGACTGGAAGATTCTTT.

This clonotype occurred many times. The chain couples TRBV5-1 to TRBJ1-1; 10 bases fit TRBD1. The CDR3 extends over 17 amino acids. V shed 2 bases, J shed 1 base, and the junction held 8 bases outside the gene matches. Germline CDR1 is SGHRS and CDR2 is YFSETQ. The CDR3 coding sequence is TGCGCCAGCAGCTTAGGTGACAGGGGGCTAGGGAACACTGAAGCTTTCTTT. Its translation: CASSLGDRGLGNTEAFF.

This clonotype has a count of ten or more. This chain uses TRBV5-1 with TRBJ2-1; D unclear. Germline values: CDR1 SGHRS, CDR2 YFSETQ. This CDR3 comprises 16 residues. Trimming took 3 bases from V and 5 from J, leaving 18 bases between them. The CDR3 nucleotides are TGCGCCAGCAGCTCAGGATTTACCTCCTTCGACAATGAGCAGTTCTTC. Translation gives CASSSGFTSFDNEQFF. Looking up the rest from reference TRBV5-1 and TRBJ2-1 gives the full variable domain: KAGVTQTPRYLIKTRGQQVTLSCSPISGHRSVSWYQQTPGQGLQFLFEYFSETQRNKGNFPGRFSGRQFSNSRSEMNVSTLELGDSALYLCASSSGFTSFDNEQFFGPGTRLTVL.

This clonotype appeared many times. The V gene is TRBV19, the J gene TRBJ1-5, with D unclear. Trimming pared 3 bases from V and 4 bases from J, leaving 13 bases between. There are 15 residues in the CDR3. CDR1 and CDR2 from the germline V gene are LNHDA and SQIVND (reference sequence). The CDR3 DNA follows: TGTGCCAGTAGTATTCGATCGGCAGAAAATCAGCCCCAGCATTTT. Translating it yields CASSIRSAENQPQHF. The whole variable domain, remainder taken from reference TRBV19 and TRBJ1-5, is DGGITQSPKYLFRKEGQNVTLSCEQNLNHDAMYWYRQDPGQGLRLIYYSQIVNDFQKGDIAEGYSVSREKKESFPLTVTSAQKNPTAFYLCASSIRSAENQPQHFGDGTRLSIL.